The sequence of this T cell receptor beta chain was determined in a study of blood T cell repertoires in COVID-19. Study in general: The origin of the acute and convalescent COVID-19 samples was the United States, Italy and Spain. Sources were T cells, B-cell-depleted T cells, or PBMCs; the material itself was cDNA or gDNA.

Libraries were prepared by immunoSEQ multiplex PCR; TCRdb keeps only in-frame clonotypes and omits some of them. The table has about 180,000 clones, approximately 85% seen once. V shed 8 bases and J 8 bases; nucleotides not matched to a gene: 8. The germline gives CDR1 LNHDA, CDR2 SQIVND (reference sequence). The CDR3 contains 12 residues. This clone was recorded many times. V is TRBV19 and J is TRBJ1-2; TRBD1 agrees at 7 bases. Sequencing used peripheral blood. This TCR was recovered from a human donor with active or convalescent COVID-19. The donor label of this sample is uncertain. CDR3 sequence reads: CASSRQGAGYTF. CDR3 coding DNA: TGTGCCAGTTCTCGACAGGGTGCAGGCTACACCTTC.